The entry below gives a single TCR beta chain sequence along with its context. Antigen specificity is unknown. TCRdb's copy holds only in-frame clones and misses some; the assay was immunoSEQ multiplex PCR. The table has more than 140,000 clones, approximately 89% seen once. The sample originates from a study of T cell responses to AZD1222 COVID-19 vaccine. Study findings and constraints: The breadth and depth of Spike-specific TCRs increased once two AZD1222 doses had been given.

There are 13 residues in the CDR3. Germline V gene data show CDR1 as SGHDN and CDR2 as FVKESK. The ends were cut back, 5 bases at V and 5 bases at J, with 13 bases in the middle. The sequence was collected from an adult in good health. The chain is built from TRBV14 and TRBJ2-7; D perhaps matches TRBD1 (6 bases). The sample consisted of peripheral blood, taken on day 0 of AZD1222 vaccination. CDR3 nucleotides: TGTGCCAGCAGCGCACAGGGATTCGACGAGCAGTACTTC. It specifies CASSAQGFDEQYF.